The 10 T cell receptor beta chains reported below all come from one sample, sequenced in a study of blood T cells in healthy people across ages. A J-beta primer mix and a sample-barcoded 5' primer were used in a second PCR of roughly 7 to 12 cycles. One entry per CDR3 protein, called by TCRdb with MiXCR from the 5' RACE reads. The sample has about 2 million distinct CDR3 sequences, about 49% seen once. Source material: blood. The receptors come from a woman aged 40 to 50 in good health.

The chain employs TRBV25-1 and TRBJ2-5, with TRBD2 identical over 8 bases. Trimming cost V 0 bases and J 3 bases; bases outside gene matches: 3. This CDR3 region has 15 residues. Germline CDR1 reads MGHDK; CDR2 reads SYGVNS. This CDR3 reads CASSEYGGAKETQYF. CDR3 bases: TGTGCCAGCAGTGAATACGGGGGGGCCAAAGAGACCCAGTACTTC.

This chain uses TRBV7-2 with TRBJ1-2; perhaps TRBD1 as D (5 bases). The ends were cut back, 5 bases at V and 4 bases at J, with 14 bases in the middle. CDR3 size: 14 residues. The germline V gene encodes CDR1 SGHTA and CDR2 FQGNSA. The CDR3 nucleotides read TGTGCCAGCAGCCGGGACCGGGGCGCCTATGGCTACACCTTC. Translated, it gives CASSRDRGAYGYTF.

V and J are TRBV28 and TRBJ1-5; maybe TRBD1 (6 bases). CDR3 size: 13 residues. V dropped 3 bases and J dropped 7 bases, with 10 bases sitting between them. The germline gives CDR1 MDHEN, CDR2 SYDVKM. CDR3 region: CASSFVQGQPQHF. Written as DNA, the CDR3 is TGTGCCAGCAGTTTCGTACAGGGCCAGCCCCAGCATTTT.

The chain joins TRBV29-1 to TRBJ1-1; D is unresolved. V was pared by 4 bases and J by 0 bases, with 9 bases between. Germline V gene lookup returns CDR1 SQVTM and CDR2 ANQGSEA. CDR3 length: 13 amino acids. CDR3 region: CSVGLQMNTEAFF. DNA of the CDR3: TGCAGCGTTGGGCTACAGATGAACACTGAAGCTTTCTTT.

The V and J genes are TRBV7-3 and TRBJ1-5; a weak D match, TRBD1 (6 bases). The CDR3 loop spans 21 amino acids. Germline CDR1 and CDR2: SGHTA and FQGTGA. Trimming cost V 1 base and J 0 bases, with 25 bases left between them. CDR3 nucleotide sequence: TGTGCCAGCAGCTTAAGGGGCCCGACAGGAGGCGGGTTAATTAGCAATCAGCCCCAGCATTTT. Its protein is CASSLRGPTGGGLISNQPQHF.

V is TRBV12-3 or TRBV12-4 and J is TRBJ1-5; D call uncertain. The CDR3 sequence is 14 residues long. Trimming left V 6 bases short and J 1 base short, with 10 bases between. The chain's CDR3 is CASRPSTSNQPQHF. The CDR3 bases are TGTGCCAGCAGACCCTCGACGAGCAATCAGCCCCAGCATTTT.

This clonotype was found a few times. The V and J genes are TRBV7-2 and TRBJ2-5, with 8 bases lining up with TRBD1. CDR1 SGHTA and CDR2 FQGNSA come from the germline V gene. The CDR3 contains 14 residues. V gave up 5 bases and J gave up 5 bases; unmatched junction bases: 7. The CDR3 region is CASSRQGPGETQYF. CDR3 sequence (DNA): TGTGCCAGCAGCCGACAGGGGCCGGGGGAGACCCAGTACTTC.

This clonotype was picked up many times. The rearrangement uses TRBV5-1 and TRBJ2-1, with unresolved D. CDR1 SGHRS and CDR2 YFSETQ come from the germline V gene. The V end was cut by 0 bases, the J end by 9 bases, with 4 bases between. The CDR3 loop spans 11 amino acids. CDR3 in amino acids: CASSLAGEQFF. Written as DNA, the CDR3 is TGCGCCAGCAGCTTGGCCGGTGAGCAGTTCTTC.

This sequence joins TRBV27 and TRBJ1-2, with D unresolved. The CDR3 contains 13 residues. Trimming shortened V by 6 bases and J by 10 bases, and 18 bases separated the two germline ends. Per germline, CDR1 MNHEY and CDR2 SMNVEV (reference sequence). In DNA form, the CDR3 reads TGTGCCAGCAGCCCTCTTCCTGTATTCCCCTACACCTTC. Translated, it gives CASSPLPVFPYTF.

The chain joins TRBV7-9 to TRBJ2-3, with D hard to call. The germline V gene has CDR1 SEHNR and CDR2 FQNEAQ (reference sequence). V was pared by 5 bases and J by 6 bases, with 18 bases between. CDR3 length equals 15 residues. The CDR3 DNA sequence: TGTGCCAGCAGCCCCACAGCTATTGTTTCGGATACGCAGTATTTT. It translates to CASSPTAIVSDTQYF.